A single sample gave rise to the 30 T cell receptor beta chains below, sequenced in a study of blood T cell repertoires in COVID-19. The assay was immunoSEQ multiplex PCR, and TCRdb's table has in-frame clones only and misses some. Among 300,000 or so clones listed, around 90% were seen once. Sequences were obtained from PBMCs or T cells enriched from blood (not recorded which). All receptors derive from a woman in her twenties or thirties who had recovered from COVID-19.

This clone was observed once. This chain joins TRBV30 and TRBJ2-5, with TRBD2 identical over 11 bases. Germline lookup yields CDR1 GTSNPN and CDR2 SVGIG (reference sequence). This CDR3 region has 15 residues. Losses at the gene ends were 4 bases for V and 10 bases for J; bases not matched to a gene: 14. CDR3 in DNA: TGTGCCTGGACCACCGGGACTAGCGGCGGGGGGGACCAGTACTTC. Its protein product is CAWTTGTSGGGDQYF.

This sequence joins TRBV9 and TRBJ1-1; no firm D call. This CDR3 contains 15 residues. V was cut by 6 bases and J by 5 bases, with 20 bases left in between. Per germline, CDR1 SGDLS and CDR2 YYNGEE. DNA for the CDR3: TGTGCCAGCAACACCCACCCCGGGGAAGGGACTGAAGCTTTCTTT. It codes for CASNTHPGEGTEAFF.

The chain recombines TRBV4-3 with TRBJ2-2; 9 bases fit TRBD1. Germline V gene lookup returns CDR1 LGHNA and CDR2 YSLEER. This CDR3 is built from 15 residues. V was clipped by 4 bases and J by 6 bases; unmatched bases: 6. The CDR3 loop is CASSPGTGWAGELFF. For the CDR3, the DNA is TGCGCCAGCAGCCCTGGGACAGGGTGGGCCGGGGAGCTGTTTTTT.

V is TRBV5-4 and J is TRBJ2-3, with TRBD1 matching over 9 bases. V lost 4 bases, J lost 3 bases, and 15 bases stayed unmatched. Germline V gene lookup returns CDR1 SGHNT and CDR2 YYREEE (reference sequence). The CDR3 loop spans 18 amino acids. The CDR3 loop reads CASSPDRGIVRGTDTQYF. Written as DNA, the CDR3 is TGTGCCAGCAGCCCGGACAGGGGAATTGTGCGAGGAACAGATACGCAGTATTTT.

The rearrangement uses TRBV7-3 and TRBJ2-1; 10 nucleotides agree with TRBD2. Germline V gene data show CDR1 as SGHTA and CDR2 as FQGTGA. The CDR3 contains 14 residues. The V and J ends lost 4 bases and 9 bases, in that order; junction bases with no gene match: 6. CDR3 in DNA: TGTGCCAGCAGCTCAGCGGGGGGGCCGGTTGAGCAGTTCTTC. Translating gives CASSSAGGPVEQFF.

The chain is built from TRBV2 and TRBJ2-1, with TRBD2 identical over 10 bases. The V gene end was trimmed by 4 bases and the J gene end by 6 bases; junction bases not matched to a gene: 6. The CDR3 contains 15 residues. Germline CDR1 is SNHLY and CDR2 is FYNNEI. CDR3 sequence (DNA): TGTGCCAGCAGTGCGGGACTAGCGCAGACCAATGAGCAGTTCTTC. This translates into CASSAGLAQTNEQFF. The full variable domain, rest sourced from reference TRBV2 and TRBJ2-1, is EPEVTQTPSHQVTQMGQEVILRCVPISNHLYFYWYRQILGQKVEFLVSFYNNEISEKSEIFDDQFSVERPDGSNFTLKIRSTKLEDSAMYFCASSAGLAQTNEQFFGPGTRLTVL.

This sequence joins TRBV30 and TRBJ1-6; 8 positions match TRBD1. The junction had 13 bases not matched to a gene; V was cut back by 3 bases and J by 9 bases. CDR3 length equals 16 residues. Germline V lookup: CDR1 GTSNPN, CDR2 SVGIG (reference sequence). CDR3: CAWRLRSRDRSSPLHF. DNA for the CDR3: TGTGCCTGGAGGCTTAGGTCCCGGGACAGGAGTTCACCCCTCCACTTT.

As for this clone: The sample carries other DNA sequences with the same CDR3. The chain links TRBV9 to TRBJ2-2; D is uncertain. Trimming cost V 0 bases and J 5 bases, with 5 bases left between them. CDR3 length: 13 residues. Germline values: CDR1 SGDLS, CDR2 YYNGEE. The CDR3 here is CASSVDTTGELFF. The CDR3 nucleotides read TGTGCCAGCAGCGTAGATACTACCGGGGAGCTGTTTTTT.

Worth noting for this clone: An end of the junction differs from the germline gene, which may be a read error. V usage is TRBV12-5 and J usage is TRBJ2-6, with 11 nucleotides matching TRBD1. The CDR3 runs 18 residues. From germline, CDR1 is LGHNT and CDR2 FRNRAP. For the CDR3, the DNA is TGTGCTAGTGGCCCCGCCGGGACAGGGGGTTCTGCGGCCAACGTCCTGACTTTC. Translated: CASGPAGTGGSAANVLTF.

This sequence joins TRBV12-3 or TRBV12-4 and TRBJ1-1; D uncertain. The CDR3 covers 11 residues. V was pared by 6 bases and J by 5 bases, with 7 bases between. The CDR3 coding sequence is TGTGCCAGCAGCCAAGCAACTGAAGCTTTCTTT. Translation: CASSQATEAFF.

A few counts support this clone. The CDR3 here is CASSLAGSFFNYGYTF. The CDR3 DNA reads as TGTGCCAGCAGTTTGGCGGGAAGTTTTTTTAACTATGGCTACACCTTC. The chain joins TRBV28 to TRBJ1-2; D is unclear. Germline CDR1 MDHEN, CDR2 SYDVKM. This CDR3 contains 16 residues. V was pared by 3 bases and J by 1 base, with 15 bases between.

V and J are TRBV5-6 and TRBJ1-6, with unresolved D. The CDR3 has 16 residues. Germline-derived CDR1 and CDR2 are SGHDT and YYEEEE. Trimming took off 1 base at V and 0 bases at J, with 8 bases between the two ends. CDR3 protein: CASSLQVLSYNSPLHF. The CDR3 nucleotides are TGTGCCAGCAGCTTGCAGGTTCTCTCCTATAATTCACCCCTCCACTTT.

The genes are TRBV27 and TRBJ2-7; 7 bases map to TRBD1. Germline CDR1 and CDR2: MNHEY and SMNVEV (reference sequence). V shed 0 bases and J 0 bases; nucleotides not matched to a gene: 5. The CDR3 has 16 residues. This CDR3 is CASSLSEGASSYEQYF. In DNA, the CDR3 is TGTGCCAGCAGTTTATCTGAGGGGGCCAGCTCCTACGAGCAGTACTTC.

The genes are TRBV5-8 and TRBJ2-3, with a tentative D call TRBD2 (6 bases). V shed 4 bases and J shed 4 bases, with 13 bases lying between them. This CDR3 has 14 residues. Germline-derived CDR1 and CDR2 are SGHTS and YDEGEE. The chain's CDR3 is CASSRRDWADTQYF. The CDR3 region has the DNA TGTGCCAGCAGCCGCAGGGACTGGGCAGATACGCAGTATTTT.

This chain joins TRBV27 and TRBJ1-3; 8 positions match TRBD1. Trimming removed 7 bases from V and 2 bases from J; junction bases left unmatched: 19. The germline V gene encodes CDR1 MNHEY and CDR2 SMNVEV (reference sequence). The CDR3 spans 19 residues. The DNA of the CDR3 is TGTGCCAGCACTCACCAACCTGACAGGGGATTTTCAGCTGGAAACACCATATATTTT. Its protein product is CASTHQPDRGFSAGNTIYF.

This rearrangement joins TRBV19 to TRBJ1-5; 7 bases agree with TRBD1. Germline V gene sequence: CDR1 LNHDA, CDR2 SQIVND (reference sequence). The ends lost 6 bases at V and 0 bases at J; junction bases unmatched: 5. This CDR3 is 15 amino acids long. The CDR3 loop reads CASSPGTASNQPQHF. DNA for the CDR3: TGTGCCAGTAGCCCCGGGACAGCTAGCAATCAGCCCCAGCATTTT.

The J gene is TRBJ2-1, the V gene TRBV14, with D possibly matching TRBD1 (6 bases). From germline, CDR1 is SGHDN and CDR2 FVKESK. V was clipped by 2 bases and J by 3 bases, with 11 bases between them. The CDR3 consists of 15 residues. CDR3 bases: TGTGCCAGCAGCCAACCCAGGGGAATCTACAATGAGCAGTTCTTC. Protein product: CASSQPRGIYNEQFF. Full variable domain (remainder filled in from reference TRBV14 and TRBJ2-1): EAGVTQFPSHSVIEKGQTVTLRCDPISGHDNLYWYRRVMGKEIKFLLHFVKESKQDESGMPNNRFLAERTGGTYSTLKVQPAELEDSGVYFCASSQPRGIYNEQFFGPGTRLTVL.

V gene TRBV4-1 combines with J gene TRBJ1-2, with D possibly matching TRBD1 (5 bases). The CDR3 totals 15 residues. The germline V gene encodes CDR1 MGHRA and CDR2 YSYEKL. V lost 3 bases and J 4 bases, leaving 15 bases between the germline ends. CDR3 nucleotide sequence: TGCGCCAGCAGCCAGGAGCGGGGCGGGGGCTATGGCTACACCTTC. This translates into CASSQERGGGYGYTF.

V and J are TRBV30 and TRBJ2-5; TRBD1 might be the D (6 bases). The CDR3 has 12 residues. Per germline, CDR1 GTSNPN and CDR2 SVGIG (reference sequence). Trimming took off 0 bases at V and 9 bases at J, with 11 bases between the two ends. CDR3 in amino acids: CAWSVGWGPQYF. The CDR3 DNA reads TGTGCCTGGAGTGTAGGGTGGGGGCCCCAGTACTTC.

This chain links TRBV7-9 with TRBJ2-7, with 12 nucleotides matching TRBD1. The CDR3 covers 13 residues. Germline V CDR1 and CDR2: SEHNR, FQNEAQ (reference sequence). The J segment lost 12 bases and the V segment lost 9 bases, leaving 12 bases of the junction unmatched. CDR3 in DNA: TGTGCCAGTGTTCAGGGACAGGGGGCGCCTCCGTACTTC. Its protein is CASVQGQGAPPYF.

This rearrangement joins TRBV15 to TRBJ1-2; D remains ambiguous. The CDR3 has 16 residues. Trimming cost V 0 bases and J 8 bases, with 19 bases left between them. The V gene's germline CDR1 is LNHNV and CDR2 YYDKDF (reference sequence). Here the CDR3 reads CATSRETQIMSGGYTF. The CDR3 DNA is TGTGCCACCAGCAGAGAGACCCAGATCATGTCAGGCGGCTACACCTTC.

The rearrangement joins TRBV4-3 to TRBJ2-3, with TRBD2 matching over 14 bases. The CDR3 is 17 residues long. Per the germline V gene, CDR1 is LGHNA and CDR2 is YSLEER. The J segment lost 4 bases and the V segment lost 3 bases, leaving 6 bases of the junction unmatched. The CDR3 bases are TGCGCCAGCAGCCAGGAACGGACTAGCGGGGGGCCAGATACGCAGTATTTT. This encodes CASSQERTSGGPDTQYF.

The V gene is TRBV3-1 (or the pseudogene TRBV3-2), the J gene TRBJ1-2; the D is unclear. Trimming took 1 base from V and 5 from J, leaving 5 bases between them. The CDR3 extends over 12 amino acids. CDR1 is LGHDT, CDR2 YNNKEL, per germline (reference sequence). The CDR3 DNA reads TGTGCCAGCAGCCAAGTAATGTATGGCTACACCTTC. This sequence encodes CASSQVMYGYTF.

The rearrangement joins TRBV5-6 to TRBJ2-7, with unresolved D. CDR3 length equals 15 residues. The V end was cut by 3 bases, the J end by 1 base, with 14 bases between. Germline values: CDR1 SGHDT, CDR2 YYEEEE. The CDR3 region is CASSSLAGNSYEQYF. In DNA, the CDR3 is TGTGCCAGCAGCTCTCTTGCAGGTAATTCCTACGAGCAGTACTTC. Together with reference TRBV5-6 and TRBJ2-7, the CDR3 gives the full variable domain: DAGVTQSPTHLIKTRGQQVTLRCSPKSGHDTVSWYQQALGQGPQFIFQYYEEEERQRGNFPDRFSGHQFPNYSSELNVNALLLGDSALYLCASSSLAGNSYEQYFGPGTRLTVT.

The chain combines TRBV19 with TRBJ2-3, with D tentatively TRBD2 (5 bases). The CDR3 covers 14 residues. Deletions cut 5 bases from V and 9 bases from J, with 18 bases between. Germline V lookup: CDR1 LNHDA, CDR2 SQIVND (reference sequence). CDR3 sequence reads: CASSEGHSVVTQYF. The CDR3 nucleotides read TGTGCCAGTAGTGAGGGCCATAGCGTCGTCACGCAGTATTTT.

The chain is built from TRBV10-3 and TRBJ1-4; D is unresolved. The CDR3 runs 15 residues. V was cut by 10 bases and J by 1 base, with 16 bases left in between. Germline V gene sequence: CDR1 ENHRY, CDR2 SYGVKD. The CDR3 sequence is CATSKGLGTNEKLFF. In DNA form, the CDR3 reads TGTGCCACCTCGAAAGGCCTAGGAACTAATGAAAAACTGTTTTTT.

V is TRBV30 and J is TRBJ1-1; possibly TRBD1 for D (6 bases). Germline V CDR1 and CDR2: GTSNPN, SVGIG (reference sequence). Trimming pared 8 bases from V and 1 base from J, leaving 17 bases between. This CDR3 spans 14 amino acids. CDR3 amino acids: CARSAGVTNTEAFF. DNA of the CDR3: TGTGCCCGGTCGGCAGGGGTTACGAACACTGAAGCTTTCTTT.

The V gene is TRBV4-3, the J gene TRBJ1-2; 8 bases fit TRBD1. The CDR3 has 15 residues. V was clipped by 4 bases and J by 2 bases; unmatched bases: 6. Per the germline V gene, CDR1 is LGHNA and CDR2 is YSLEER. DNA for the CDR3: TGCGCCAGCAGCCCCTATCACAGGGGGAACTATGGCTACACCTTC. Translated, it gives CASSPYHRGNYGYTF.

This rearrangement joins TRBV5-1 to TRBJ1-2, with D possibly matching TRBD1 (5 bases). V shed 7 bases and J shed 13 bases, with 26 bases lying between them. Germline V gene sequence: CDR1 SGHRS, CDR2 YFSETQ. This CDR3 is 14 amino acids long. This CDR3 reads CASPLLLPGFTPTF. In DNA form, the CDR3 reads TGCGCCAGCCCCCTCCTACTTCCAGGGTTCACACCCACCTTC.

The chain couples TRBV10-3 to TRBJ1-6, with D unresolved. CDR1 and CDR2 from the germline V gene are ENHRY and SYGVKD. Trimming took 6 bases from V and 8 from J, leaving 11 bases between them. This CDR3 is built from 13 residues. In nucleotides, the CDR3 is TGTGCCATCAGGGGGAGTGGGGATTCACCCCTCCACTTT. Protein sequence: CAIRGSGDSPLHF.